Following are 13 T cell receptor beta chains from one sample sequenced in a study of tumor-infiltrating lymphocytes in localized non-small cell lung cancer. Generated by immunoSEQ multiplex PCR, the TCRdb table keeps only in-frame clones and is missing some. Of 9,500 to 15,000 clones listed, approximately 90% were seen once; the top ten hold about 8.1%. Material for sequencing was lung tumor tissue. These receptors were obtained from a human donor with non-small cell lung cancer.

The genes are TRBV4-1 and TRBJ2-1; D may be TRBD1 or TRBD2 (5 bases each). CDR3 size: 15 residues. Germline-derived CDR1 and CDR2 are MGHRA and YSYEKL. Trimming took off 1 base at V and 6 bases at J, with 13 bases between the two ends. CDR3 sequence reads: CASSQVDIGGNEQFF. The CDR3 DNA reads TGCGCCAGCAGCCAAGTGGACATTGGGGGCAATGAGCAGTTCTTC.

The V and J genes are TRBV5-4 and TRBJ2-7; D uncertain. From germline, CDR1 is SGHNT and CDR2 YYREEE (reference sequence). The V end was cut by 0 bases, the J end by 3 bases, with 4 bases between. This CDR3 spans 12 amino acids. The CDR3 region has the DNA TGTGCCAGCAGCTTGGACTTCTACGAGCAGTACTTC. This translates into CASSLDFYEQYF.

DNA for the CDR3: TGTGCCAGCAGTTTATACGGCTTTTACGAGCAGTACTTC. Protein: CASSLYGFYEQYF. This chain connects TRBV28 to TRBJ2-7; no clear D. This CDR3 spans 13 amino acids. The V and J ends lost 1 base and 4 bases respectively, with 8 bases between them. CDR1 and CDR2 (germline): MDHEN, SYDVKM.

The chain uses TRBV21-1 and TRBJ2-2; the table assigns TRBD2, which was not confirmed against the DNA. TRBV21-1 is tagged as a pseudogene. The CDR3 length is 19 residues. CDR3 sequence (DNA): TGTGCCAGCAGCAAAAGATCGGCGGGAGGGCCGTTTTGGACCGGGGAGCTGTTTTTT. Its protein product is CASSKRSAGGPFWTGELFF.

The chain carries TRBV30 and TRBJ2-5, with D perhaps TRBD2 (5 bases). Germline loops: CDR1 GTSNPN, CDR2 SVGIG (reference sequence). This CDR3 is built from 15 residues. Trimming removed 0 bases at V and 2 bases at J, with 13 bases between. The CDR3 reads CAWSVPPTRQETQYF. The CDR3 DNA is TGTGCCTGGAGTGTTCCCCCAACTAGGCAAGAGACCCAGTACTTC.

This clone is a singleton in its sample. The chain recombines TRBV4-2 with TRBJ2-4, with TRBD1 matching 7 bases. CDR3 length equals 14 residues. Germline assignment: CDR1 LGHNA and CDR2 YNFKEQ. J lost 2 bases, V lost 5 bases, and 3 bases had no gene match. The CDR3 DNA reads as TGTGCCAGCAGCACGGGACAGACCAAAAACATTCAGTACTTC. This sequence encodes CASSTGQTKNIQYF.

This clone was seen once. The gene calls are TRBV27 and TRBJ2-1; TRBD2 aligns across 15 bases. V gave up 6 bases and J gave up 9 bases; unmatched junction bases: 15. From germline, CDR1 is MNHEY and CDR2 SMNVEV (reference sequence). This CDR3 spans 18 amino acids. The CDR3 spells CASSPEGGLAGGRGEQFF. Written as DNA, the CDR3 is TGTGCCAGCAGCCCAGAGGGGGGACTAGCGGGAGGAAGGGGTGAGCAGTTCTTC.

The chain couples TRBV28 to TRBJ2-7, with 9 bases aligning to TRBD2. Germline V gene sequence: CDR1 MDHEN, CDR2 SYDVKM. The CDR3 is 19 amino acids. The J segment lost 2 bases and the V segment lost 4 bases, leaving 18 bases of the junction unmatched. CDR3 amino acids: CASSSPGGLGAGGPYEQYF. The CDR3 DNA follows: TGTGCCAGCAGTTCCCCCGGGGGACTGGGGGCGGGAGGGCCCTACGAGCAGTACTTC.

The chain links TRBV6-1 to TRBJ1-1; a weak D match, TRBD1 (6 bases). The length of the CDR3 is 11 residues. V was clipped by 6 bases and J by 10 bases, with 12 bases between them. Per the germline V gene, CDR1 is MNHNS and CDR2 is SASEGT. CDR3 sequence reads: CASREDSRAFF. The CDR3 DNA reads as TGTGCCAGCAGGGAGGACAGTAGAGCTTTCTTT.

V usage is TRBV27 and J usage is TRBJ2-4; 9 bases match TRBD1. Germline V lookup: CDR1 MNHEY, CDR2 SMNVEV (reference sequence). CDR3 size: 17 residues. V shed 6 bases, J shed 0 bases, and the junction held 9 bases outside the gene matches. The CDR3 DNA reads TGTGCCAGCAGACCCGGGACAGGGTCTTTAGCCAAAAACATTCAGTACTTC. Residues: CASRPGTGSLAKNIQYF.

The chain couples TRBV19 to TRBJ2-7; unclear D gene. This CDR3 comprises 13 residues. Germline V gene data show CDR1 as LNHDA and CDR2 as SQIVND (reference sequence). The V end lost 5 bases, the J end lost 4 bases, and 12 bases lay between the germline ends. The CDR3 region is CASSRTDSYEQYF. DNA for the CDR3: TGTGCCAGTAGTCGGACGGATTCGTACGAGCAGTACTTC.

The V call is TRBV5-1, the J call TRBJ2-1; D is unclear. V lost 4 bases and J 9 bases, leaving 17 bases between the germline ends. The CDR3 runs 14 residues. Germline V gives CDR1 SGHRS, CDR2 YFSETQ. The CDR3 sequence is CASSPAEVASEQFF. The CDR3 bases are TGCGCCAGCAGCCCCGCCGAAGTTGCGAGTGAGCAGTTCTTC.

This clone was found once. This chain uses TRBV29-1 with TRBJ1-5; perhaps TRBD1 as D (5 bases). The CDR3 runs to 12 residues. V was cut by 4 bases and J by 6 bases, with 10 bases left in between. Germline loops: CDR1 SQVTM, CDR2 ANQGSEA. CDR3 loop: CSVGSGGQPQHF. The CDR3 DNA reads TGCAGCGTTGGGTCCGGGGGTCAGCCCCAGCATTTT.